These 15 T cell receptor beta chains originate from one sample sequenced in a study of CD8 T cells in ankylosing spondylitis (dated by TCRdb to 2016 to 2017). On the study overall, not on this receptor specifically: Blood from ankylosing spondylitis patients appeared to be characterized by a TCR beta motif composed of 7 to 9 highly homologous amino acid variants.

These receptors have no known antigen. The library relied on 5' RACE. TCRdb names Illumina HiSeq 2500 as the instrument used. The public reads were run again by TCRdb, first through fastp at Q25 and then through MiXCR, and only productive beta chains were kept. A single entry per CDR3 protein holds the most common genes and DNA from its merged rows. Counted in this sample were 390,000 or so distinct CDR3 sequences; about a fifth of them appeared once. Together, the top ten hold 15% to 20% of the sample. Material for sequencing was blood, either unsorted or a sorted T cell fraction (not recorded which). These receptors came from a male donor with ankylosing spondylitis.

V gene TRBV4-2 combines with J gene TRBJ2-7; 7 bases align to TRBD2. This CDR3 comprises 16 residues. The V gene's germline CDR1 is LGHNA and CDR2 YNFKEQ. V shed 1 base, J shed 2 bases, and the junction held 8 bases outside the gene matches. CDR3 nucleotides: TGTGCCAGCAGCCAAGTTGGGCGAGCGGGGACCTACGAGCAGTACTTC. Translation: CASSQVGRAGTYEQYF.

The genes are TRBV12-3 or TRBV12-4 and TRBJ1-1; D possibly corresponds to TRBD1 (5 bases). Trimming took off 5 bases at V and 1 base at J, with 11 bases between the two ends. The CDR3 runs to 14 residues. CDR3 loop: CASSAGAGNTEAFF. Written as DNA, the CDR3 is TGTGCCAGCAGTGCCGGGGCGGGGAACACTGAAGCTTTCTTT.

The V call is TRBV20-1, the J call TRBJ1-1; D unresolved. V was shortened by 6 bases and J by 1 base, with 12 bases between the two germline ends. This CDR3 comprises 13 residues. Germline CDR1 and CDR2: DFQATT and SNEGSKA (reference sequence). CDR3 bases: TGCAGTGCCCAGGAGGACCCGAACACTGAAGCTTTCTTT. It yields the protein CSAQEDPNTEAFF.

The rearrangement links TRBV7-2 to TRBJ2-2; D might be TRBD1 or TRBD2, each matching 5 bases. Germline CDR1 and CDR2: SGHTA and FQGNSA. The CDR3 covers 15 residues. The ends were cut back, 4 bases at V and 3 bases at J, with 12 bases in the middle. The CDR3 loop is CASSSGIRDTGELFF. CDR3 DNA: TGTGCCAGCAGCTCCGGGATCAGGGACACCGGGGAGCTGTTTTTT.

This clonotype was found many times. The genes are TRBV12-3 or TRBV12-4 and TRBJ2-7; D perhaps matches TRBD2 (5 bases). The CDR3 covers 15 residues. Trimming removed 3 bases at V and 6 bases at J, with 18 bases between. The CDR3: CASSFGPFYAGEQYF. The CDR3 nucleotides are TGTGCCAGCAGTTTCGGTCCGTTCTACGCGGGCGAGCAGTACTTC.

CDR3 sequence (DNA): TGTGCCAGCAGTTCTGGCGGGAGGATTCTTGATACGCAGTATTTT. This encodes CASSSGGRILDTQYF. This sequence joins TRBV27 and TRBJ2-3, with 8 bases matching TRBD2. Trimming at V came to 4 bases and at J to 6 bases, leaving 9 bases not matched to a gene. The CDR3 length is 15 residues. Per germline, CDR1 MNHEY and CDR2 SMNVEV (reference sequence).

In its sample, this clonotype was seen a few times. The chain joins TRBV7-2 to TRBJ2-7; D not certain. The CDR3 covers 14 residues. Germline V gene sequence: CDR1 SGHTA, CDR2 FQGNSA. V dropped 0 bases and J dropped 3 bases, with 9 bases sitting between them. This chain's CDR3 is CASSLASPYYEQYF. DNA for the CDR3: TGTGCCAGCAGCTTAGCTAGTCCCTACTACGAGCAGTACTTC.

The DNA for the CDR3 is TGTGCCAGCAGCACTCTGACTAGCGGACCATACAATGAGCAGTTCTTC. Protein sequence: CASSTLTSGPYNEQFF. The chain carries TRBV13 and TRBJ2-1; 9 nucleotides match TRBD2. V trimming: 5 bases; J trimming: 4 bases; junction bases outside the gene matches: 9. The CDR3 is made up of 16 amino acids. CDR1 and CDR2 (germline): PRHDT, FYEKMQ (reference sequence).

The CDR3 loop reads CASSYGATNYGYTF. In nucleotides, the CDR3 is TGTGCCAGCAGTTACGGAGCCACTAACTATGGCTACACCTTC. The rearrangement links TRBV6-5 to TRBJ1-2; D is uncertain. The CDR3 covers 14 residues. The germline V and J ends were trimmed by 2 bases and 0 bases, with 7 bases remaining between them. Germline V lookup: CDR1 MNHEY, CDR2 SVGAGI.

Many counts were recorded for this clonotype. The CDR3 here is CASSYDRALHNEQFF. The CDR3 DNA sequence: TGTGCCAGCAGCTACGACAGGGCGTTACACAATGAGCAGTTCTTC. The V call is TRBV9, the J call TRBJ2-1, with 7 nucleotides matching TRBD1. With 4 bases clipped from V and 5 bases from J, the junction kept 9 bases outside the gene matches. This CDR3 comprises 15 residues. CDR1 is SGDLS and CDR2 is YYNGEE in the germline V gene.

This chain links TRBV5-1 with TRBJ1-5; 9 bases line up with TRBD1. There are 15 residues in the CDR3. With 3 bases clipped from V and 7 bases from J, the junction kept 8 bases outside the gene matches. In germline, CDR1 is SGHRS, CDR2 YFSETQ. CDR3 sequence: CASSWGTGQGQPQHF. The CDR3 bases are TGCGCCAGCAGCTGGGGGACAGGGCAGGGGCAGCCCCAGCATTTT.

The V and J genes are TRBV19 and TRBJ2-7; TRBD1 matches at 11 bases. V lost 6 bases, J lost 6 bases, and 7 bases stayed unmatched. The CDR3 spans 14 residues. Germline V lookup: CDR1 LNHDA, CDR2 SQIVND (reference sequence). The CDR3 DNA is TGTGCCAGTAGCCCCCGGACAGGGGGCTTCGAGCAGTACTTC. It translates to CASSPRTGGFEQYF.

This clonotype was seen a few times. This chain joins TRBV29-1 and TRBJ1-2; D possibly corresponds to TRBD1 (5 bases). Germline V gene data show CDR1 as SQVTM and CDR2 as ANQGSEA. The germline V and J ends were trimmed by 7 bases and 4 bases, with 13 bases remaining between them. The CDR3 has 12 residues. As DNA, the CDR3 is TGCAGCGGGGGTCAACAGGCCTATGGCTACACCTTC. Translated: CSGGQQAYGYTF.

This clonotype was picked up a small number of times. The genes are TRBV9 and TRBJ2-1; no definite D call. V was pared by 2 bases and J by 6 bases, with 12 bases between. This CDR3 is 14 amino acids long. Germline lookup yields CDR1 SGDLS and CDR2 YYNGEE. This chain's CDR3 is CASSVSEYFNEQFF. The CDR3 bases are TGTGCCAGCAGCGTGAGTGAGTACTTCAATGAGCAGTTCTTC. The full variable domain, with the rest looked up from reference TRBV9 and TRBJ2-1, is DSGVTQTPKHLITATGQRVTLRCSPRSGDLSVYWYQQSLDQGLQFLIQYYNGEERAKGNILERFSAQQFPDLHSELNLSSLELGDSALYFCASSVSEYFNEQFFGPGTRLTVL.

The chain carries TRBV12-3 or TRBV12-4 and TRBJ1-4, with D perhaps matching TRBD1 (6 bases). Between the trimmed V and J ends, which lost 5 bases and 3 bases, there was a span of 13 bases. The CDR3 is made up of 15 amino acids. The CDR3 is CASSPTGLPNEKLFF. The CDR3 DNA is TGTGCCAGCAGTCCTACAGGGTTACCTAATGAAAAACTGTTTTTT.